One sample yielded the 16 T cell receptor beta chains listed below, sequenced in a study of cytomegalovirus exposure and HLA in healthy donors. Using immunoSEQ multiplex PCR, the repertoire was profiled, and TCRdb retains in-frame clones only, with some absent. Of a few hundred thousand clones listed, 86% are singletons. The sequencing sample was made of PBMCs. The receptors come from a woman under 30 in good health and CMV-seronegative.

V usage is TRBV5-1 and J usage is TRBJ2-6; D is perhaps TRBD1 (5 bases). Trimming removed 0 bases from V and 1 base from J, with 8 bases in between. The CDR3 is made up of 16 amino acids. In germline, CDR1 is SGHRS, CDR2 YFSETQ. In nucleotides, the CDR3 is TGCGCCAGCAGCTTGGCAGCAGGGTCTGGGGCCAACGTCCTGACTTTC. Protein sequence: CASSLAAGSGANVLTF.

This rearrangement joins TRBV10-1 to TRBJ2-2; the match to TRBD1 covers 8 bases. Per the germline V gene, CDR1 is WNHNN and CDR2 is SYGVQD (reference sequence). Losses at the gene ends were 6 bases for V and 1 base for J; bases not matched to a gene: 4. This CDR3 contains 15 residues. CDR3 DNA: TGCGCCAGCAGGGCCGGGACAGGGAACACCGGGGAGCTGTTTTTT. It codes for CASRAGTGNTGELFF.

The V call is TRBV28, the J call TRBJ2-5; 7 positions agree with TRBD2. The CDR3 spans 15 residues. Germline CDR1 and CDR2: MDHEN and SYDVKM. J was trimmed by 0 bases and V by 7 bases; bases with no gene match: 8. CDR3 in amino acids: CASTLAATYQETQYF. The CDR3 DNA is TGTGCCAGCACCCTAGCGGCTACGTACCAAGAGACCCAGTACTTC.

The gene calls are TRBV28 and TRBJ1-2; D is ambiguous. Germline V gives CDR1 MDHEN, CDR2 SYDVKM. The CDR3 length is 12 residues. V lost 4 bases to trimming and J lost 3 bases, with 6 bases between them. The CDR3 loop reads CASSSSDYGYTF. CDR3 bases: TGTGCCAGCAGTTCCTCGGACTATGGCTACACCTTC.

The chain combines TRBV10-3 with TRBJ1-2, with no clear D. Deletions cut 2 bases from V and 3 bases from J, with 7 bases between. This CDR3 comprises 13 residues. Germline CDR1 is ENHRY and CDR2 is SYGVKD. CDR3: CAISEEGYYGYTF. CDR3 DNA: TGTGCCATCAGTGAGGAGGGCTACTATGGCTACACCTTC.

The chain recombines TRBV7-9 with TRBJ2-7; 7 bases map to TRBD1. The V and J ends lost 5 bases and 1 base, in that order; junction bases with no gene match: 2. CDR1 and CDR2 (germline): SEHNR, FQNEAQ (reference sequence). This CDR3 is 13 amino acids long. The CDR3, as DNA: TGTGCCAGCAGCAAGGACAGGTCCTACGAGCAGTACTTC. Translating it yields CASSKDRSYEQYF.

The CDR3 sequence: CASWGTRREPYGYTF. CDR3 bases: TGTGCCAGCTGGGGCACGAGAAGGGAACCTTATGGCTACACCTTC. V is TRBV9 and J is TRBJ1-2; D is perhaps TRBD1 (5 bases). Germline V gives CDR1 SGDLS, CDR2 YYNGEE. CDR3 length equals 15 residues. Trimming left V 7 bases short and J 5 bases short, with 21 bases between.

The chain has TRBV4-1 and TRBJ1-2; TRBD1 is a possible D gene (5 bases). With 0 bases removed from V and 10 bases from J, the gap between germline ends came to 12 bases. Germline V gives CDR1 MGHRA, CDR2 YSYEKL. The CDR3 has 13 amino acids. The CDR3: CASSQEIRVDYTF. The CDR3 coding sequence is TGCGCCAGCAGCCAAGAGATCAGGGTTGACTACACCTTC.

The CDR3 nucleotides are TGCGCCAGCAGCTACCAAGGACAGGGCGAAGCTTTCTTT. Encoded protein: CASSYQGQGEAFF. This rearrangement joins TRBV4-1 to TRBJ1-1; TRBD1 matches 8 bases. This CDR3 has 13 amino acids. V gave up 5 bases and J gave up 8 bases; unmatched junction bases: 7. Per the germline V gene, CDR1 is MGHRA and CDR2 is YSYEKL.

V gene TRBV5-1 combines with J gene TRBJ2-1; TRBD2 matches 9 bases. The length of the CDR3 is 19 residues. The V gene's germline CDR1 is SGHRS and CDR2 YFSETQ. After removal of 6 bases from V and 0 bases from J, the junction contained 16 bases not matched to a gene. The CDR3 DNA sequence: TGCGCCAGCACCAAGGTGGGGATCGAGCGGGGGGCCTCCTACAATGAGCAGTTCTTC. This gives the protein CASTKVGIERGASYNEQFF.

The J gene is TRBJ2-2, the V gene TRBV28; no clear D gene. The CDR3 is 13 residues long. V dropped 5 bases and J dropped 1 base, with 5 bases sitting between them. Germline assignment: CDR1 MDHEN and CDR2 SYDVKM. CDR3 region: CASSAGNTGELFF. Here the CDR3 DNA reads TGTGCCAGCAGTGCAGGGAACACCGGGGAGCTGTTTTTT. Full variable domain (missing parts from reference TRBV28 and TRBJ2-2): DVKVTQSSRYLVKRTGEKVFLECVQDMDHENMFWYRQDPGLGLRLIYFSYDVKMKEKGDIPEGYSVSREKKERFSLILESASTNQTSMYLCASSAGNTGELFFGEGSRLTVL.

The rearrangement uses TRBV6-1 and TRBJ1-4, with D hard to call. There are 15 residues in the CDR3. Trimming took 3 bases from V and 5 from J, leaving 13 bases between them. Germline loops: CDR1 MNHNS, CDR2 SASEGT. The CDR3 DNA reads as TGTGCCAGCAGTGATCTACAGAGCCCGAATGAAAAACTGTTTTTT. Translated, it gives CASSDLQSPNEKLFF.

V gene TRBV9 combines with J gene TRBJ2-7; TRBD2 matches at 11 bases. The CDR3 is 15 amino acids. The germline gives CDR1 SGDLS, CDR2 YYNGEE. The J segment lost 3 bases and the V segment lost 4 bases, leaving 6 bases of the junction unmatched. DNA of the CDR3: TGTGCCAGCAGCACTACTAGCGGGAGTCTCTACGAGCAGTACTTC. Amino acids: CASSTTSGSLYEQYF.

This clone showed up just a few times. This chain connects TRBV18 to TRBJ1-1, with 8 bases aligning to TRBD1. The CDR3 loop spans 16 amino acids. V gave up 6 bases and J gave up 7 bases; unmatched junction bases: 16. CDR1 KGHSH and CDR2 LQKENI come from the germline V gene. The CDR3 DNA reads as TGTGCCAGCTCGCTTATGACAGGGGAGTTAATGGGTGAAGCTTTCTTT. Translated, it gives CASSLMTGELMGEAFF.

This rearrangement joins TRBV5-1 to TRBJ1-1, with D maybe TRBD1 (5 bases). Germline values: CDR1 SGHRS, CDR2 YFSETQ. The germline V and J ends were trimmed by 0 bases and 1 base, with 13 bases remaining between them. This CDR3 contains 16 residues. The CDR3: CASSLESGERNTEAFF. The CDR3 coding sequence is TGCGCCAGCAGCTTGGAGTCGGGGGAAAGGAACACTGAAGCTTTCTTT.

The CDR3 loop is CASGKRGGGGRFPDTQYF. The CDR3 bases are TGTGCCAGCGGAAAAAGGGGAGGGGGAGGGCGTTTCCCAGATACGCAGTATTTT. This chain uses TRBV27 with TRBJ2-3, with D tentatively TRBD2 (7 bases). CDR3 length: 18 amino acids. Germline CDR1 and CDR2: MNHEY and SMNVEV (reference sequence). V was shortened by 8 bases and J by 4 bases, with 28 bases between the two germline ends.